This TCR beta chain was sequenced for a study of control samples from healthy donors and cancer patients. The assay was immunoSEQ multiplex PCR, and TCRdb's table has in-frame clones only and misses some. The data show 90,000 or so clones, about 89% seen once. Germline CDR1 reads LNHDA; CDR2 reads SQIVND (reference sequence). With 6 bases removed from V and 3 bases from J, the gap between germline ends came to 11 bases. This CDR3 contains 13 residues. The V call is TRBV19, the J call TRBJ2-5; D perhaps matches TRBD1 (6 bases). This receptor was identified in a woman aged 55-70 years in good health. The sample consisted of blood. This chain's CDR3 is CASRRGTKETQYF. The CDR3 DNA reads TGTGCCAGTAGGAGGGGGACCAAAGAGACCCAGTACTTC.